Reported below is one T cell receptor (beta chain). The data are from a study of shared clonotypes between healthy human individuals. Generated by immunoSEQ multiplex PCR, the TCRdb table keeps only in-frame clones and is missing some. The data show more than 200,000 clones, with over 60% seen just once and approximately 10% held by the top ten. Germline V gives CDR1 MDHEN, CDR2 SYDVKM. V was trimmed by 2 bases and J by 5 bases, leaving 3 bases between them. The CDR3 runs to 12 residues. V is TRBV28 and J is TRBJ2-2; no firm D call. The sample was memory CD4+ T cells sorted from blood. The sample's subset: CD45RA-negative fraction. This sequence originates from a man aged 25-40 years in good health. The CDR3 sequence is CASSLGTGELFF. DNA of the CDR3: TGTGCCAGCAGTTTAGGTACCGGGGAGCTGTTTTTT.